A single sample is the source of the 25 T cell receptor beta chains below, sequenced in a study of control samples from healthy donors and cancer patients. Profiled with immunoSEQ multiplex PCR; TCRdb holds only in-frame clones, not every one. The sample contains roughly 55,000 clones, approximately 86% of which appear only once. The sample comprised blood. These receptors were taken from a middle-aged man in good health.

The rearrangement links TRBV9 to TRBJ2-6, with 8 nucleotides matching TRBD1. Germline CDR1 is SGDLS and CDR2 is YYNGEE. The CDR3 is 19 amino acids. With 3 bases clipped from V and 1 base from J, the junction kept 12 bases outside the gene matches. CDR3 sequence: CASSGEARGLRSGANVLTF. DNA for the CDR3: TGTGCCAGCAGCGGGGAAGCCAGGGGGCTGAGATCTGGGGCCAACGTCCTGACTTTC.

The chain has TRBV7-3 and TRBJ2-7; TRBD2 might be the D (6 bases). The CDR3 is 15 amino acids. Trimming removed 9 bases from V and 7 bases from J, with 25 bases in between. In germline, CDR1 is SGHTA, CDR2 FQGTGA. The CDR3 loop is CASTAGTEQAREQYF. For the CDR3, the DNA is TGTGCCAGTACTGCGGGAACTGAGCAAGCGAGAGAGCAGTACTTC.

This chain uses TRBV25-1 with TRBJ2-1; 8 nucleotides match TRBD2. The CDR3 extends over 17 amino acids. Trimming at V came to 1 base and at J to 7 bases, leaving 12 bases not matched to a gene. Germline V gene data show CDR1 as MGHDK and CDR2 as SYGVNS. DNA for the CDR3: TGTGCCAGCAGTGAATTGCCCCATAGCGGGAATCGGAATGAGCAGTTCTTC. Its translation: CASSELPHSGNRNEQFF. Full variable domain (outside the CDR3, taken from reference TRBV25-1 and TRBJ2-1): EADIYQTPRYLVIGTGKKITLECSQTMGHDKMYWYQQDPGMELHLIHYSYGVNSTEKGDLSSESTVSRIRTEHFPLTLESARPSHTSQYLCASSELPHSGNRNEQFFGPGTRLTVL.

The V and J genes are TRBV27 and TRBJ2-2; D gene unclear. The germline gives CDR1 MNHEY, CDR2 SMNVEV (reference sequence). The CDR3 has 15 amino acids. The ends were cut back, 6 bases at V and 2 bases at J, with 13 bases in the middle. CDR3: CASSPRRSNTGELFF. The DNA for the CDR3 is TGTGCCAGCAGCCCTCGAAGGAGCAACACCGGGGAGCTGTTTTTT.

This chain's CDR3 is CSAPVRNEQFF. As DNA, the CDR3 is TGCAGTGCTCCCGTGCGGAATGAGCAGTTCTTC. The chain recombines TRBV20-1 with TRBJ2-1, with D unresolved. With 5 bases removed from V and 7 bases from J, the gap between germline ends came to 9 bases. The CDR3 spans 11 residues. Germline CDR1 and CDR2: DFQATT and SNEGSKA (reference sequence).

The V call is TRBV5-1, the J call TRBJ2-7, with 11 nucleotides matching TRBD2. This CDR3 has 16 residues. Trimming cost V 2 bases and J 3 bases; bases outside gene matches: 7. Germline V gene sequence: CDR1 SGHRS, CDR2 YFSETQ. CDR3: CASSLTSGTSGYEQYF. For the CDR3, the DNA is TGCGCCAGCAGCTTAACCAGCGGGACTAGCGGCTACGAGCAGTACTTC.

This sequence joins TRBV2 and TRBJ2-1, with a possible D match to TRBD2 (5 bases). Germline CDR1 and CDR2: SNHLY and FYNNEI. CDR3 length equals 12 residues. Trimming removed 7 bases from V and 7 bases from J, with 11 bases in between. Here the CDR3 reads CASMGEVNEQFF. Here the CDR3 DNA reads TGTGCCAGCATGGGAGAAGTAAATGAGCAGTTCTTC. Combining the CDR3 with reference TRBV2 and TRBJ2-1 gives the whole variable domain EPEVTQTPSHQVTQMGQEVILRCVPISNHLYFYWYRQILGQKVEFLVSFYNNEISEKSEIFDDQFSVERPDGSNFTLKIRSTKLEDSAMYFCASMGEVNEQFFGPGTRLTVL.

V usage is TRBV28 and J usage is TRBJ1-4; D not certain. The germline V and J ends were trimmed by 10 bases and 5 bases, with 5 bases remaining between them. The CDR3 runs to 10 residues. Germline CDR1 reads MDHEN; CDR2 reads SYDVKM. The CDR3 nucleotides are TGTGCCATATGGAATGAAAAACTGTTTTTT. It yields the protein CAIWNEKLFF.

The J gene is TRBJ2-1, the V gene TRBV20-1, with unresolved D. The CDR3 is 10 amino acids. The V end lost 3 bases, the J end lost 13 bases, and 10 bases lay between the germline ends. Germline V gene lookup returns CDR1 DFQATT and CDR2 SNEGSKA (reference sequence). The CDR3 DNA reads as TGCAGTGCTAGTAAAAAGACCCAGTTCTTC. Translated, it gives CSASKKTQFF.

The chain is built from TRBV3-1 (or the pseudogene TRBV3-2) and TRBJ2-7; no definite D call. V lost 0 bases and J lost 3, with 18 bases in between. The CDR3 runs 17 residues. Looked up from germline, CDR1 is LGHDT and CDR2 is YNNKEL (reference sequence). CDR3 nucleotides: TGTGCCAGCAGCCAAGAATACCGGGTCCACATTCACTACGAGCAGTACTTC. It yields the protein CASSQEYRVHIHYEQYF.

The gene calls are TRBV6-6 and TRBJ2-1, with D tentatively TRBD2 (5 bases). CDR3 length: 14 residues. Germline loops: CDR1 MNHNY, CDR2 SVGAGI (reference sequence). Trimming left V 4 bases short and J 9 bases short, with 16 bases between. DNA of the CDR3: TGTGCCAGCAGTTTCGGTGCTAGCCTGGCTGAGCAGTTCTTC. It yields the protein CASSFGASLAEQFF.

The chain employs TRBV14 and TRBJ2-5; D not resolved. The V gene's germline CDR1 is SGHDN and CDR2 FVKESK. The CDR3 length is 11 residues. Deletions cut 4 bases from V and 2 bases from J, with 2 bases between. CDR3 sequence: CASSPQETQYF. The CDR3 nucleotides are TGTGCCAGCAGCCCACAAGAGACCCAGTACTTC.

The gene calls are TRBV7-3 and TRBJ2-6; 7 bases match TRBD1. The trim removed 1 base at V and 0 bases at J, leaving 6 bases unmatched. This CDR3 has 18 amino acids. Germline V gene sequence: CDR1 SGHTA, CDR2 FQGTGA. The CDR3 DNA follows: TGTGCCAGCAGCTTAAGGGACAGCGAAGTCTCTGGGGCCAACGTCCTGACTTTC. This gives the protein CASSLRDSEVSGANVLTF.

The V and J genes are TRBV15 and TRBJ2-4; D might be TRBD1 (5 bases). This CDR3 is 18 amino acids long. V was cut by 3 bases and J by 4 bases, with 22 bases left in between. Germline CDR1 is LNHNV and CDR2 is YYDKDF (reference sequence). For the CDR3, the DNA is TGTGCCACCAGCAGCCTCTCGGGCACCAGGGAACTGAAAAACATTCAGTACTTC. This gives the protein CATSSLSGTRELKNIQYF. The entire variable domain, with the rest obtained from reference TRBV15 and TRBJ2-4, is as follows: DAMVIQNPRYQVTQFGKPVTLSCSQTLNHNVMYWYQQKSSQAPKLLFHYYDKDFNNEADTPDNFQSRRPNTSFCFLDIRSPGLGDTAMYLCATSSLSGTRELKNIQYFGAGTRLSVL.

V gene TRBV7-6 combines with J gene TRBJ2-1; D is unresolved. Germline V gene sequence: CDR1 SGHVS, CDR2 FNYEAQ. V was trimmed by 5 bases and J by 4 bases, leaving 9 bases between them. This CDR3 is built from 13 residues. CDR3 DNA: TGTGCCAGCAGCCCCGGGCCTTACAATGAGCAGTTCTTC. The encoded protein is CASSPGPYNEQFF.

Here the CDR3 reads CASSVSGRAGETQYF. CDR3 DNA sequence: TGTGCCAGCAGTGTGAGCGGGAGGGCGGGAGAGACCCAGTACTTC. The chain is built from TRBV6-4 and TRBJ2-5; 10 bases are a match to TRBD2. The V segment lost 4 bases and the J segment 4 bases; nucleotides outside the gene matches: 6. This CDR3 spans 15 amino acids. Germline-derived CDR1 and CDR2 are MRHNA and SNTAGT.

The chain combines TRBV28 with TRBJ2-1; D not certain. The ends were cut back, 6 bases at V and 5 bases at J, with 14 bases in the middle. The CDR3 sequence is 14 residues long. Germline lookup yields CDR1 MDHEN and CDR2 SYDVKM. CDR3 sequence (DNA): TGTGCCAGCAGCCCCCACCGCGCGGACAATGAGCAGTTCTTC. It is translated as CASSPHRADNEQFF. Full variable domain (rest looked up from reference TRBV28 and TRBJ2-1): DVKVTQSSRYLVKRTGEKVFLECVQDMDHENMFWYRQDPGLGLRLIYFSYDVKMKEKGDIPEGYSVSREKKERFSLILESASTNQTSMYLCASSPHRADNEQFFGPGTRLTVL.

The chain recombines TRBV18 with TRBJ2-3, with 12 bases aligning to TRBD2. The CDR3 sequence is 17 residues long. Germline loops: CDR1 KGHSH, CDR2 LQKENI. The ends lost 3 bases at V and 5 bases at J; junction bases unmatched: 9. The CDR3 protein is CASSPLSTSGSGDTQYF. As DNA, the CDR3 is TGTGCCAGCTCACCTCTGTCGACTAGCGGGAGTGGAGATACGCAGTATTTT.

The chain carries TRBV2 and TRBJ2-5; maybe TRBD2 (5 bases). Trimming cost V 3 bases and J 7 bases, with 15 bases left between them. The CDR3 contains 14 residues. In germline, CDR1 is SNHLY, CDR2 FYNNEI. CDR3 sequence reads: CASSDFLLEGTQYF. The CDR3 nucleotides are TGTGCCAGCAGTGACTTTCTACTAGAGGGGACCCAGTACTTC.

The rearrangement joins TRBV11-3 to TRBJ2-2, with D possibly being TRBD2 (6 bases). The CDR3 is made up of 17 amino acids. Trimming took 5 bases from V and 0 from J, leaving 16 bases between them. Germline CDR1 and CDR2: SGHNT and YENEEA. CDR3 region: CASSPGGGLPNTGELFF. CDR3 bases: TGTGCCAGCAGCCCGGGCGGAGGACTACCGAACACCGGGGAGCTGTTTTTT.

The chain couples TRBV11-2 to TRBJ1-2; 8 bases match TRBD1. The junction had 6 bases not matched to a gene; V was cut back by 2 bases and J by 4 bases. Germline lookup yields CDR1 SGHAT and CDR2 FQNNGV. There are 15 residues in the CDR3. The CDR3 reads CASSLRGQEAYGYTF. For the CDR3, the DNA is TGTGCCAGCAGCTTAAGGGGACAGGAGGCCTATGGCTACACCTTC.

This rearrangement joins TRBV18 to TRBJ1-6; 9 bases line up with TRBD1. The CDR3 covers 15 residues. Germline CDR1 KGHSH, CDR2 LQKENI. Losses at the gene ends were 3 bases for V and 7 bases for J; bases not matched to a gene: 4. The DNA of the CDR3 is TGTGCCAGCTCACCGGGACAGGGTAACAATTCACCCCTCCACTTT. The encoded protein is CASSPGQGNNSPLHF.

In this sample, this clone turned up a few times. This chain's CDR3 is CATSASGTGINYGYTF. The CDR3 DNA sequence: TGTGCCACCAGTGCCTCCGGGACAGGCATTAACTATGGCTACACCTTC. The rearrangement uses TRBV24-1 and TRBJ1-2; TRBD1 agrees at 8 bases. This CDR3 has 16 amino acids. Germline V gene data show CDR1 as KGHDR and CDR2 as SFDVKD. V lost 5 bases, J lost 1 base, and 8 bases stayed unmatched.

This clone has just one count. This chain connects TRBV6-5 to TRBJ1-1; 10 nucleotides match TRBD1. The CDR3 runs to 15 residues. Unmatched junction bases numbered 10, after V lost 2 bases and J lost 10 bases. Germline V CDR1 and CDR2: MNHEY, SVGAGI. DNA for the CDR3: TGTGCCAGCAGTTACACCCAGGGACAGGGGTTGGTAGCTTTCTTT. It is translated as CASSYTQGQGLVAFF.

V and J are TRBV4-2 and TRBJ1-3; the D gene is possibly TRBD1 (5 bases). The ends were cut back, 0 bases at V and 0 bases at J, with 12 bases in the middle. The CDR3 is 17 amino acids. Germline lookup yields CDR1 LGHNA and CDR2 YNFKEQ. CDR3 nucleotides: TGTGCCAGCAGCCAAGATACAGGCAGAAGCTCTGGAAACACCATATATTTT. This gives the protein CASSQDTGRSSGNTIYF.